This T cell receptor beta chain derives from a study of shared clonotypes between healthy human individuals. Trimming left V 5 bases short and J 0 bases short, with 10 bases between. This CDR3 spans 14 amino acids. Germline CDR1 reads MDHEN; CDR2 reads SYDVKM. Assay: immunoSEQ multiplex PCR; the TCRdb copy retains only in-frame clones and omits some. The sample records about 2 million clones, about 95% being singletons. Into CD45RA+ naive and CD45RA-negative memory subsets, the CD4+ cells were split. This receptor was identified in a young man in good health. J is TRBJ1-1 and V is TRBV28; D uncertain. Material: naive CD4+ T cells sorted from blood. The subset: CD45RA+ positively selected. The CDR3 here is CASSPRGVNTEAFF. As DNA, the CDR3 is TGTGCCAGCAGTCCGCGAGGAGTGAACACTGAAGCTTTCTTT.